This entry concerns a single TCR beta chain. These data originate in a study of blood T cell repertoires in COVID-19. The method was immunoSEQ multiplex PCR; TCRdb's version includes in-frame clones alone and lacks a portion of them. The data show some 180,000 clones, with 78% seen just once and 2.8% held by the top ten. The CDR3 runs 13 residues. CDR1 is MDHEN, CDR2 SYDVKM, per germline. Trimming took 4 bases from V and 6 from J, leaving 12 bases between them. Sequencing was done on a sample of peripheral blood. The genes are TRBV28 and TRBJ1-2; D perhaps matches TRBD1 (6 bases). This receptor was obtained from a woman of 80 years or more with active or convalescent COVID-19. Here the CDR3 DNA reads TGTGCCAGCAGTTGGGGGGGGCTGGATGGCTACACCTTC. Amino acids: CASSWGGLDGYTF.